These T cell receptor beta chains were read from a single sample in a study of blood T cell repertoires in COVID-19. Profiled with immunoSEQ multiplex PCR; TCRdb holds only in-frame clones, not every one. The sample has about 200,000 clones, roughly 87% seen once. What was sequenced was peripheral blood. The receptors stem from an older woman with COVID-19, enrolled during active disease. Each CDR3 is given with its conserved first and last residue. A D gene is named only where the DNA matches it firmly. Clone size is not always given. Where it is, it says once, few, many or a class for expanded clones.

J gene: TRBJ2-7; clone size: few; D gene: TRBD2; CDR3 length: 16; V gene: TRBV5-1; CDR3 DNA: TGCGCCAGCAGCCACTGGAGCCGGCGGGAGCCGTACGAGCAGTACTTC; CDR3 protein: CASSHWSRREPYEQYF
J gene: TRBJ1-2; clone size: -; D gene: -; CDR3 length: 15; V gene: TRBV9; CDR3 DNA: TGTGCCAGCAGCGTAGGGGACACGTTCAACTATGGCTACACCTTC; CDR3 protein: CASSVGDTFNYGYTF
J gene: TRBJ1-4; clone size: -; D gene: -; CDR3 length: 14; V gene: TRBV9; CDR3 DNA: TGTGCCAGCAGCGTGGGACACCCAAATGAAAAACTGTTTTTT; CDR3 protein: CASSVGHPNEKLFF
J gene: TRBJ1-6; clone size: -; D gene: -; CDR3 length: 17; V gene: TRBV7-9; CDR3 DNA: TGTGCCAGCAGCTTAGCGTCAGGGGATCGGTGGGGCTCACCCCTCCACTTT; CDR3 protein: CASSLASGDRWGSPLHF
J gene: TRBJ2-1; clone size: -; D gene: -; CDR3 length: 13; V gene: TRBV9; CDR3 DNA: TGTGCCAGCAGCGGACTGAACTACAATGAGCAGTTCTTC; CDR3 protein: CASSGLNYNEQFF
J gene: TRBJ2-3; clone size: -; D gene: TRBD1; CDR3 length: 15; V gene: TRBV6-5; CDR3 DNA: TGTGCCAGCAGGCTTACAGGGGGCGCAAAAGATACGCAGTATTTT; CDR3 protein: CASRLTGGAKDTQYF
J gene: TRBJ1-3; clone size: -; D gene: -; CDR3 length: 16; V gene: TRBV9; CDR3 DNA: TGTGCCAGCAGCGTAGTTCCAAACTACTCTGGAAACACCATATATTTT; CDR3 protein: CASSVVPNYSGNTIYF
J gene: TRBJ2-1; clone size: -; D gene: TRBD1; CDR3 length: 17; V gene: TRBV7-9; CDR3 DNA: TGTGCCAGCAGCTTAAGGGCAGGGGGTGGAAATGTCAATGAGCAGTTCTTC; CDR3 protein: CASSLRAGGGNVNEQFF
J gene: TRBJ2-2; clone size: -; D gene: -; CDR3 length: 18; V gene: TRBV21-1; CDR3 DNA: TGTGCCAGCAGCAAGGTGCTTTTCGCGGGGCTAAACACCGGGGAGCTGTTTTTT; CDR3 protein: CASSKVLFAGLNTGELFF
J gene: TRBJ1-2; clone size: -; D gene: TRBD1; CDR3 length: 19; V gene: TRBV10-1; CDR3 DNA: TGCGCCAGCAGTGAAGGGGCACAGCACTGGGACAGGGGTGACTATGGCTACACCTTC; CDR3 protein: CASSEGAQHWDRGDYGYTF
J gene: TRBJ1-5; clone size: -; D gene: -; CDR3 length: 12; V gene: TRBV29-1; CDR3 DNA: TGCAGCGTTCAAGAGGGCGCAGGGCCCCAGCATTTT; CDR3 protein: CSVQEGAGPQHF
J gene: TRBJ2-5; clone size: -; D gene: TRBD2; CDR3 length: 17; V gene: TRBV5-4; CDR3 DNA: TGTGCCAGCAGCTTGGATCCTAGCGGGGGCTTAAAAGAGACCCAGTACTTC; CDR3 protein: CASSLDPSGGLKETQYF
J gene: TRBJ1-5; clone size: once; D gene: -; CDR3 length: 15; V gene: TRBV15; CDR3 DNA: TGTGCCACCAGCAGGGACCGACAGATCAATCAGCCCCAGCATTTT; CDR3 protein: CATSRDRQINQPQHF
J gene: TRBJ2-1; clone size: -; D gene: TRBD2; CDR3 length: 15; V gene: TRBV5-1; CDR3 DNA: TGCGCCAGCAGCTTGGGGCGGGGGGGCCGCAATGAGCAGTTCTTC; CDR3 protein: CASSLGRGGRNEQFF
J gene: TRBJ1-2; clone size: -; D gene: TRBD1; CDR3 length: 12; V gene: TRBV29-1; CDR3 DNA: TGCAGCGTTGAAAAACAGGGGTCTGGCTACACCTTC; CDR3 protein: CSVEKQGSGYTF
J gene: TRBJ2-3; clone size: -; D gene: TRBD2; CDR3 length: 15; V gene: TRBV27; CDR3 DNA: TGTGCCAGCAGTTGGACTAGCGGAAGCACAGATACGCAGTATTTT; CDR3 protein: CASSWTSGSTDTQYF
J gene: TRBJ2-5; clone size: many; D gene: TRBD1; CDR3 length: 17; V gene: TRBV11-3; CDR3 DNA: TGTGCCAGCAGCTTAGGGGGACAGGGGGCACGTCGAGAGACCCAGTACTTC; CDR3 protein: CASSLGGQGARRETQYF
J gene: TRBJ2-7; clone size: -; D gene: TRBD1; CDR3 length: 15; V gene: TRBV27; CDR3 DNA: TGTGCCAGCAGTCCAGACCCGACAGGGATGAACGAGCAGTACTTC; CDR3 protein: CASSPDPTGMNEQYF
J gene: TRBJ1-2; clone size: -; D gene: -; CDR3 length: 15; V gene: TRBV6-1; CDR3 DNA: TGTGCCAGCAGTGAAGGGGCAGGGTGGTACTATGGCTACACCTTC; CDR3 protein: CASSEGAGWYYGYTF
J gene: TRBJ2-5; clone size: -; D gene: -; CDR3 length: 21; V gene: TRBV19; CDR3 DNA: TGTGCCAGTAGTACCCGACTAAACTCAGAACCCGGACGGAGCCCCCAAGAGACCCAGTACTTC; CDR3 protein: CASSTRLNSEPGRSPQETQYF
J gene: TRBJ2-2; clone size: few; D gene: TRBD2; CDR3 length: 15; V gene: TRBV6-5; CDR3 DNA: TGTGCCAGCGGTACTAGCGGGAGGCGGGCCGGGGAGCTGTTTTTT; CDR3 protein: CASGTSGRRAGELFF
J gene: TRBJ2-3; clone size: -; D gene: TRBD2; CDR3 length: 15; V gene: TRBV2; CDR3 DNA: TGTGCCAGCAGTGAACTAGCGGCTAGCACAGATACGCAGTATTTT; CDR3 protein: CASSELAASTDTQYF
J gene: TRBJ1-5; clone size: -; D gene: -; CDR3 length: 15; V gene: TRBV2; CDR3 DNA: TGTGCCAGCAGACGAGACAGAAATAGCAATCAGCCCCAGCATTTT; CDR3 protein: CASRRDRNSNQPQHF
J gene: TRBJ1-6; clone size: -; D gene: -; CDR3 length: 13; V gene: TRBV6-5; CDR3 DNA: TGTGCCGGAACCCAGGGGTATAATTCACCCCTCCACTTT; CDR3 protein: CAGTQGYNSPLHF
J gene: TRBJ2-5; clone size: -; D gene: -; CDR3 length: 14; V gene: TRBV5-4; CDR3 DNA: TGTGCCAGCAGCCTGTGGCCCATCCAAGAGACCCAGTACTTC; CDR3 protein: CASSLWPIQETQYF
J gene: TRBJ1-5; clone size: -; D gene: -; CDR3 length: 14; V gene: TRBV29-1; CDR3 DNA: TGCAGCGTTGCAGTCGGGGTGGGCAATCAGCCCCAGCATTTT; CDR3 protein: CSVAVGVGNQPQHF
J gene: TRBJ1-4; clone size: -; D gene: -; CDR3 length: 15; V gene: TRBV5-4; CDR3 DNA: TGTGCCAGCAGCTTGACGAGAGGGTCTAATGAAAAACTGTTTTTT; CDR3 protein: CASSLTRGSNEKLFF
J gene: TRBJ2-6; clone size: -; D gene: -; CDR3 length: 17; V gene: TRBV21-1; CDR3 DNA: TGTGCCAGCAGCCAACGGACGGAGTCAGGGGGGGCCAACGTCCTGACTTTC; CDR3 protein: CASSQRTESGGANVLTF
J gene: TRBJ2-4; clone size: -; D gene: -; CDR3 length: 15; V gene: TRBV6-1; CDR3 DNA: TGTGCCAGCAGTGAAGGGCCTAGCGCCAAAAACATTCAGTACTTC; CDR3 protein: CASSEGPSAKNIQYF
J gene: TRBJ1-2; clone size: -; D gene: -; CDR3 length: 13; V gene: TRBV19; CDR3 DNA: TGTGCCAGTAGTATAGGAGGGTCTTATGGCTACACCTTC; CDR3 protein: CASSIGGSYGYTF
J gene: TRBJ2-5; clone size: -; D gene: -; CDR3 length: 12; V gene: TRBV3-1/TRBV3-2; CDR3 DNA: TGTGCCAGCAGCCAAGGTCTTGAGACCCAGTACTTC; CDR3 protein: CASSQGLETQYF
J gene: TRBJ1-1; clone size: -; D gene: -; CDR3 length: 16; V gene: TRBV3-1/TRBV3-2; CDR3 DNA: TGTGCCAGCAGCCGGGCCCAGTCTAAAGGGGACACTGAAGCTTTCTTT; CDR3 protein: CASSRAQSKGDTEAFF
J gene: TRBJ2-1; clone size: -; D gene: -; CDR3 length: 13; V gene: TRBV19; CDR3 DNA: TGTGCCAGTACCGAACAGGGTTTACATGAGCAGTTCTTC; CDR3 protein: CASTEQGLHEQFF
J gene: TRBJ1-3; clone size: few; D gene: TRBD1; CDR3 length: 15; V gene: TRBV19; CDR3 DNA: TGTGCCAGTACTACGACAGGGTTCTCTGGAAACACCATATATTTT; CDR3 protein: CASTTTGFSGNTIYF
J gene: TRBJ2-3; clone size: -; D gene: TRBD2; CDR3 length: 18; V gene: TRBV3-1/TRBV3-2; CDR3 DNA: TGTGCCAGCAGCCCCCGGGGGAGCGGGGGCCGTAGCACAGATACGCAGTATTTT; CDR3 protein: CASSPRGSGGRSTDTQYF
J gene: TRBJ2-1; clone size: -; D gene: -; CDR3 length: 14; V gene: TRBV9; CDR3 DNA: TGTGCCAGCAGCGTAGACGGGAGAGGCAATGAGCAGTTCTTC; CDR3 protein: CASSVDGRGNEQFF
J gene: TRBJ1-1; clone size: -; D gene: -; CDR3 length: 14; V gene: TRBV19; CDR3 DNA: TGTGCCAGTAGTATCAGGGTAGGAGAGACTGAAGCTTTCTTT; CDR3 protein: CASSIRVGETEAFF
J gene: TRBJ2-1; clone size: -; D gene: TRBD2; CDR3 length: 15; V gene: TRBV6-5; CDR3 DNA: TGTGCCAGCAGTTTAGCGGGAGGGAGGGACAATGAGCAGTTCTTC; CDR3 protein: CASSLAGGRDNEQFF
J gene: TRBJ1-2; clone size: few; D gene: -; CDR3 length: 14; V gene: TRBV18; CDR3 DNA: TGTGCCAGCTCACCACAGGACAGAAACTATGGCTACACCTTC; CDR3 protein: CASSPQDRNYGYTF
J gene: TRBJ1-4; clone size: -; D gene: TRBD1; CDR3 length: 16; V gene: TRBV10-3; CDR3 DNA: TGTGCCATCAGTGAGCCACCGGGACAGGACCCCGAAAAACTGTTTTTT; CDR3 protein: CAISEPPGQDPEKLFF
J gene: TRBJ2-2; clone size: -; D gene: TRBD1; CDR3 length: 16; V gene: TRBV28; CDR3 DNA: TGTGCCAGCAGTTTACCTCCCGGACAGGGAATCGGGGAGCTGTTTTTT; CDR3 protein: CASSLPPGQGIGELFF
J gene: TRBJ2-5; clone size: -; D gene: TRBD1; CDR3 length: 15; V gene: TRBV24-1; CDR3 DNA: TGTGCCACCAGTGATCCCGGACAGGGAAAAGAGACCCAGTACTTC; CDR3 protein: CATSDPGQGKETQYF
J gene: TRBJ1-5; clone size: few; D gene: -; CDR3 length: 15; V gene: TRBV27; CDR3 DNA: TGTGCCAGCAGTTTATGGGCAGCTTACAATCAGCCCCAGCATTTT; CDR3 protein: CASSLWAAYNQPQHF
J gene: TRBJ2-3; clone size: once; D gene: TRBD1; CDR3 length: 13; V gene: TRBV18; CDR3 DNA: TGTGCCAGCTCACCGACAGGGGACGATACGCAGTATTTT; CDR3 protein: CASSPTGDDTQYF
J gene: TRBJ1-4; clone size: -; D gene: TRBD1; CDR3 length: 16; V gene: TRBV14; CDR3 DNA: TGTGCCAGCAGCCTTCGGACAGGGCTGGTTGGGGAAAAACTGTTTTTT; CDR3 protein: CASSLRTGLVGEKLFF
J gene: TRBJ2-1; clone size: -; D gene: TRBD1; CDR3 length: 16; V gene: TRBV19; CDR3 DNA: TGTGCCAGTAGTATGGACAGGCATGGCTCCTACAATGAGCAGTTCTTC; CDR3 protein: CASSMDRHGSYNEQFF
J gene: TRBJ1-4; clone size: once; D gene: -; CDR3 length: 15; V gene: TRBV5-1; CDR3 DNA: TGCGCCAGCAGCCGAACAGGTCCAACTAATGAAAAACTGTTTTTT; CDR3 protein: CASSRTGPTNEKLFF
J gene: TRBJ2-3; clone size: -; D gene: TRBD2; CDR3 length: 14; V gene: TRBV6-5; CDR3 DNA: TGTGCCAGCAGAGATAGCGGGAGCACAGATACGCAGTATTTT; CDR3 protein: CASRDSGSTDTQYF
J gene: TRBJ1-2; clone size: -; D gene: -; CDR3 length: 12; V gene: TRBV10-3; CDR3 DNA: TGTGCCATCAGTGAGGGGGGCGGTGGCTACACCTTC; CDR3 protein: CAISEGGGGYTF
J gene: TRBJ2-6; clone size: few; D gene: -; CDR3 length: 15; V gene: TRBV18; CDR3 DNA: TGTGCCAGCTCACTAGAAACGGCTGGGGCCAACGTCCTGACTTTC; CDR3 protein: CASSLETAGANVLTF
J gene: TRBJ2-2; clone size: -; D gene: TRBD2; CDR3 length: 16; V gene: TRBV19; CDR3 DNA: TGTGCCAGTAGTACTAGCGGGGGGGCCTTAACCGGGGAGCTGTTTTTT; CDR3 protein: CASSTSGGALTGELFF
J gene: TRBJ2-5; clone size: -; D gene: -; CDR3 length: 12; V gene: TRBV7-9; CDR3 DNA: TGTGCCAGCAGCCCCCGGAGGGAGACCCAGTACTTC; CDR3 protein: CASSPRRETQYF
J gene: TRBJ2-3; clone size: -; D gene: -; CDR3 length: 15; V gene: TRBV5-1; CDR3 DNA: TGCGCCAGCAGCTTACGGGGTGTCGGTGCAGATACGCAGTATTTT; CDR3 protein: CASSLRGVGADTQYF
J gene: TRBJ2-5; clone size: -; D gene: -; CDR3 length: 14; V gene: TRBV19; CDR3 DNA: TGTGCCAGTAGTCCAAACAGTCTCCAAGAGACCCAGTACTTC; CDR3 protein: CASSPNSLQETQYF
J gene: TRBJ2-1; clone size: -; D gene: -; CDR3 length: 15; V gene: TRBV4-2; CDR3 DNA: TGTGCCAGCAGCCAAGGTCGGGGTTCCTACAATGAGCAGTTCTTC; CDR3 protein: CASSQGRGSYNEQFF
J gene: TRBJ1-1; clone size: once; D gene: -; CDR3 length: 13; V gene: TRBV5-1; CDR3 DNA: TGCGCCAGCAGCTTGTTAGAAAACACTGAAGCTTTCTTT; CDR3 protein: CASSLLENTEAFF
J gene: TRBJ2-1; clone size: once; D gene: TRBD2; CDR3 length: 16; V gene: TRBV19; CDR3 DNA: TGTGCCAGTAGTCAGCTAGCGGGGGGGTTCTACAATGAGCAGTTCTTC; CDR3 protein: CASSQLAGGFYNEQFF
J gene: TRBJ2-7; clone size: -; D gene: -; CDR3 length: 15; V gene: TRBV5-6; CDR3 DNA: TGTGCCAGCAGCTCATTGGGGTATAGCGGCTACGAGCAGTACTTC; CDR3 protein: CASSSLGYSGYEQYF